This T cell receptor beta chain was sequenced for a study of T cells expressing NK-cell markers. Each CDR3 protein gets one entry in TCRdb, which reprocessed the 5' RACE reads and gives no DNA. This sample's table has around 380,000 distinct CDR3 sequences. CDR3 length equals 15 residues. Germline assignment: CDR1 SGHDT and CDR2 YYEEEE. Source material: blood T cells: a sorted CD56 or NKG2C T cell subset, CD4+ or CD8+ T cells, or bulk PBMC T cells (not recorded which). This sequence was found in a woman aged 45-60 years in good health. This chain links TRBV5-6 with TRBJ1-1. The CDR3 protein is CASSPWGRPNTEAFF. Drawing the rest from reference TRBV5-6 and TRBJ1-1, the complete variable domain is DAGVTQSPTHLIKTRGQQVTLRCSPKSGHDTVSWYQQALGQGPQFIFQYYEEEERQRGNFPDRFSGHQFPNYSSELNVNALLLGDSALYLCASSPWGRPNTEAFFGQGTRLTVV.